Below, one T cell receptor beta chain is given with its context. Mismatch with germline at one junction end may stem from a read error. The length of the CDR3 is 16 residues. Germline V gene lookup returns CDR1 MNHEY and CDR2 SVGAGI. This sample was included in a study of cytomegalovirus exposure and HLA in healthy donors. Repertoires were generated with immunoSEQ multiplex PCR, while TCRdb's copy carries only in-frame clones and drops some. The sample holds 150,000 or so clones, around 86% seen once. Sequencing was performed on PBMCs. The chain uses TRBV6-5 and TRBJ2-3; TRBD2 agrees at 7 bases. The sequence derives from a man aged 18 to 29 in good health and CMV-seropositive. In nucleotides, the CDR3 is TGTGCCAGCAGCTACTCTTGGGGAGGGAGCACAGATACGCAGTATTTT. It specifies CASSYSWGGSTDTQYF.